Presented here are 13 T cell receptor beta chains from one specimen sequenced in a study of T cells after posttransplantation cyclophosphamide. The data were produced by immunoSEQ multiplex PCR, yet TCRdb's version contains in-frame clones alone and is incomplete. The sample records 42,000 or so clones, about 90% being singletons. Cyclophosphamide on days +3 and +4 followed busulfan-fludarabine conditioning and a marrow graft. The material sequenced was PBMCs, taken around 58 days after allogeneic stem cell transplant with posttransplant cyclophosphamide. These receptors were obtained from a male patient aged 60-70 years who received an allogeneic stem cell transplant from a related donor and was CMV-positive. A share of the T cells may be of graft donor origin.

The chain recombines TRBV2 with TRBJ2-1, with 10 bases matching TRBD2. Germline V gives CDR1 SNHLY, CDR2 FYNNEI. The CDR3 runs 16 residues. The V segment lost 4 bases and the J segment 4 bases; nucleotides outside the gene matches: 7. Here the CDR3 DNA reads TGTGCCAGCAGTGCCGACCTAGCGGGGGCGTACAATGAGCAGTTCTTC. It is translated as CASSADLAGAYNEQFF.

The chain carries TRBV19 and TRBJ1-5; 7 nucleotides line up with TRBD1. The CDR3 consists of 15 residues. The germline V gene encodes CDR1 LNHDA and CDR2 SQIVND (reference sequence). After removal of 2 bases from V and 6 bases from J, the junction contained 7 bases not matched to a gene. The chain's CDR3 is CASSISGQAFQPQHF. The DNA of the CDR3 is TGTGCCAGTAGTATATCCGGACAGGCGTTTCAGCCCCAGCATTTT.

The rearrangement uses TRBV5-5 and TRBJ1-4; TRBD1 agrees at 10 bases. Germline CDR1 SGHKS, CDR2 YYEKEE (reference sequence). The CDR3 is made up of 15 amino acids. J gave up 6 bases and V 4 bases, and 6 bases lay outside the gene matches. The CDR3 spells CASSPAGTGDEKLFF. The CDR3 DNA follows: TGTGCCAGCAGCCCGGCCGGGACAGGGGATGAAAAACTGTTTTTT.

This clone was observed once. The chain recombines TRBV19 with TRBJ1-6; D is perhaps TRBD1 (5 bases). This CDR3 contains 14 residues. Looked up from germline, CDR1 is LNHDA and CDR2 is SQIVND (reference sequence). Trimming removed 6 bases at V and 8 bases at J, with 14 bases between. In DNA, the CDR3 is TGTGCCAGTAGAGTTACGGGGGGGTATTCACCCCTCCACTTT. It yields the protein CASRVTGGYSPLHF. The full variable domain, its missing parts supplied by reference TRBV19 and TRBJ1-6, is DGGITQSPKYLFRKEGQNVTLSCEQNLNHDAMYWYRQDPGQGLRLIYYSQIVNDFQKGDIAEGYSVSREKKESFPLTVTSAQKNPTAFYLCASRVTGGYSPLHFGNGTRLTVT.

The rearrangement joins TRBV5-1 to TRBJ2-5; the match to TRBD2 covers 13 bases. Trimming took 0 bases from V and 2 from J; bases not matched to a gene: 4. Germline V lookup: CDR1 SGHRS, CDR2 YFSETQ. The CDR3 totals 17 residues. The chain's CDR3 is CASSLAPTSGGQETQYF. As DNA, the CDR3 is TGCGCCAGCAGCTTGGCCCCGACTAGCGGGGGGCAAGAGACCCAGTACTTC.

This chain links TRBV5-1 with TRBJ2-3; TRBD2 matches 15 bases. The J segment lost 6 bases and the V segment lost 2 bases, leaving 4 bases of the junction unmatched. Germline CDR1 and CDR2: SGHRS and YFSETQ. CDR3 length equals 16 residues. The CDR3 protein is CASSFRTSGGADTQYF. The CDR3 DNA reads TGCGCCAGCAGCTTCCGGACTAGCGGGGGGGCCGATACGCAGTATTTT.

The rearrangement links TRBV5-1 to TRBJ1-3; 7 bases are shared with TRBD1. This CDR3 is 13 amino acids long. With 2 bases clipped from V and 6 bases from J, the junction kept 2 bases outside the gene matches. The germline V gene encodes CDR1 SGHRS and CDR2 YFSETQ. CDR3 protein: CASSLGGENTIYF. The CDR3 nucleotides are TGCGCCAGCAGCTTAGGGGGCGAAAACACCATATATTTT.

This chain joins TRBV19 and TRBJ1-1, with 7 bases fitting TRBD1. J gave up 6 bases and V 7 bases, and 8 bases lay outside the gene matches. This CDR3 is 13 amino acids long. Germline loops: CDR1 LNHDA, CDR2 SQIVND (reference sequence). CDR3 bases: TGTGCCAGTAATACAGGGGAGCGGGCTGAAGCTTTCTTT. Protein: CASNTGERAEAFF.

The chain links TRBV7-8 to TRBJ1-2, with a weak D call TRBD1 (6 bases). Germline loops: CDR1 SGHVS, CDR2 FQNEAQ. V was clipped by 8 bases and J by 2 bases, with 12 bases between them. CDR3 length: 13 residues. CDR3 nucleotides: TGTGCCAGCGGCACCGACAGGAACTATGGCTACACCTTC. This encodes CASGTDRNYGYTF.

V is TRBV9 and J is TRBJ2-1; possibly TRBD2 for D (5 bases). Germline V gene sequence: CDR1 SGDLS, CDR2 YYNGEE. V was pared by 3 bases and J by 4 bases, with 23 bases between. The length of the CDR3 is 18 residues. CDR3 nucleotide sequence: TGTGCCAGCAGCGACGCTGGTCGCGCGGGCTTAAGGTACAATGAGCAGTTCTTC. As protein: CASSDAGRAGLRYNEQFF.

The V call is TRBV27, the J call TRBJ1-5; 11 nucleotides match TRBD1. Germline CDR1 and CDR2: MNHEY and SMNVEV (reference sequence). Trimming at V came to 6 bases and at J to 4 bases, leaving 8 bases not matched to a gene. CDR3 length: 16 residues. The CDR3 loop reads CASRSLRDRGNQPQHF. CDR3 bases: TGTGCCAGCAGGTCTCTCCGGGACAGGGGGAATCAGCCCCAGCATTTT.

The chain employs TRBV19 and TRBJ1-4, with D perhaps TRBD1 (5 bases). CDR1 and CDR2 from the germline V gene are LNHDA and SQIVND (reference sequence). Trimming took 7 bases from V and 0 from J, leaving 12 bases between them. This CDR3 spans 15 amino acids. The CDR3 DNA reads as TGTGCCAGTACCTTGGGGCCAGCAACTAATGAAAAACTGTTTTTT. Translated, it gives CASTLGPATNEKLFF.

The chain couples TRBV5-1 to TRBJ1-2, with 8 bases fitting TRBD1. The CDR3 length is 13 residues. V was pared by 4 bases and J by 7 bases, with 6 bases of the junction left unmatched. Germline V gives CDR1 SGHRS, CDR2 YFSETQ. The CDR3 bases are TGCGCCAGCAGCGCGACAGGGGAGAGTGGCTACACCTTC. This codes for CASSATGESGYTF. Together with reference TRBV5-1 and TRBJ1-2, the CDR3 gives the full variable domain: KAGVTQTPRYLIKTRGQQVTLSCSPISGHRSVSWYQQTPGQGLQFLFEYFSETQRNKGNFPGRFSGRQFSNSRSEMNVSTLELGDSALYLCASSATGESGYTFGSGTRLTVV.